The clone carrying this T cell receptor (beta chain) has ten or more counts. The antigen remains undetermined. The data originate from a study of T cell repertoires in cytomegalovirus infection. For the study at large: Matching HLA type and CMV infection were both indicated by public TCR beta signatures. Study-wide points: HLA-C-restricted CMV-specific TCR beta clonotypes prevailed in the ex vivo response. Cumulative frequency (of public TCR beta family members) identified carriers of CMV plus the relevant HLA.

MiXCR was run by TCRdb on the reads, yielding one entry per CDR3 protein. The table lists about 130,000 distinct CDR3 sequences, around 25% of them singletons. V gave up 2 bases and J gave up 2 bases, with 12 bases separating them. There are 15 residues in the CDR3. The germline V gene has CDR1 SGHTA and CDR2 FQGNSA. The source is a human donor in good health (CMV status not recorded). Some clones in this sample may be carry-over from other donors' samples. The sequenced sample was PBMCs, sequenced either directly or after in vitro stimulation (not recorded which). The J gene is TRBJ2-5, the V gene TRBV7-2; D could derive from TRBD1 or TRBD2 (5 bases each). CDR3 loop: CASSLWGMVQETQYF. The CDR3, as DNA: TGTGCCAGCAGCTTATGGGGGATGGTACAAGAGACCCAGTACTTC.